This T cell receptor (beta chain) came from a study of vaccination and CD4 T cells after COVID-19. Across the study: The cells in question were stimulated using overlapping spike peptides derived from SARS-CoV-2, HCoV-NL63, HCoV-OC43 and HCoV-229E. Control cultures were given a CEFX pool, an HIV-1 Nef pool, or no peptide.

With the Oncomine TCR Beta short-read assay, DNA from cultured CD4+ T cells was sequenced. TCRdb recomputed calls from the PCR reads with MiXCR, one row per CDR3 protein. The sample lists 15,000 or so distinct CDR3 sequences, 48% occurring once. In germline, CDR1 is DFQATT, CDR2 SNEGSKA (reference sequence). This CDR3 is 13 amino acids long. Losses at the gene ends were 7 bases for V and 6 bases for J; bases not matched to a gene: 8. There are a few counts of this clonotype. Its target is unknown. Noted treatment: approximately 9-day PBMC culture with coronavirus spike peptide pools or control peptides (ViraFEST assay). Each of days 3 and 7 saw half the medium replaced by fresh IL-2 medium.

Sequenced: CD4+ T cells from blood, cultured in vitro. This chain links TRBV20-1 with TRBJ2-7; 11 positions agree with TRBD2. This receptor was obtained from a human donor who had recovered from COVID-19. CDR3: CSGRGLAGGEQYF. DNA of the CDR3: TGCAGTGGCCGCGGGCTAGCGGGGGGCGAGCAGTACTTC.